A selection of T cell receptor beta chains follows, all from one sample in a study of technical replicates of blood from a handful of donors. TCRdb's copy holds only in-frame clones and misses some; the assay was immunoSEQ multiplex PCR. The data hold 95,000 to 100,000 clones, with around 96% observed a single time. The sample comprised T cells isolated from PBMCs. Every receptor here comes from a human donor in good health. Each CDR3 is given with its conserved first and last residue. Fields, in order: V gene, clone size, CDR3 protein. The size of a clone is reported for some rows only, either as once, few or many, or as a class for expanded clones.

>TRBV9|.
CASSDQGGPRNQPQHF
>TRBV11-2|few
CASSTQGGQPQHF
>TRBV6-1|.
CASSEAAGDPGANVLTF
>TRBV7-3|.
CASSLIGGEFGNEQFF
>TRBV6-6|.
CASSRRSGGASEQFF
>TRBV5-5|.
CASSLYRVEQFF
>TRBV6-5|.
CASRASGLQGNTIYF
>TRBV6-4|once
CASSPSAGQSYEQYF
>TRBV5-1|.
CASSLSGSTSTDTQYF
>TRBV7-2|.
CASSPSLQGNYGYTF
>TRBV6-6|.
CASSYSRDRPNTEAFF
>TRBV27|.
CASSSQGDREGSGYTF
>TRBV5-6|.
CASSFGIAGVGTGELFF
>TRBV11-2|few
CASSLRQILNYGYTF
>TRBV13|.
CASSPGQGTSNEQFF
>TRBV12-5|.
CASGLSGQVQETQYF
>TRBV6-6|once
CASSTTSGYNEQFF